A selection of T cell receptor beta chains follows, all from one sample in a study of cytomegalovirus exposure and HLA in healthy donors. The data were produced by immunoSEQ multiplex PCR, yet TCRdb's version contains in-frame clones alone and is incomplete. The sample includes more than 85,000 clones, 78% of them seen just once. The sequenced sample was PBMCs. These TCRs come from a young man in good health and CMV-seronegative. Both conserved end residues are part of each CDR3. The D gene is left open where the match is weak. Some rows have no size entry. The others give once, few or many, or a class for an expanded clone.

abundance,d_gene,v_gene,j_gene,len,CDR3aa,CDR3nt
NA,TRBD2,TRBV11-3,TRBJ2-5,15,CASSSSSGSGETQYF,TGTGCCAGCAGCTCTTCAAGCGGGAGTGGGGAGACCCAGTACTTC
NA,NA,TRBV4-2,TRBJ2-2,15,CASSHVRGNTGELFF,TGTGCCAGCAGCCACGTTCGCGGAAACACCGGGGAGCTGTTTTTT
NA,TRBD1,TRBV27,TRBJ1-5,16,CASSRQGRVSNQPQHF,TGTGCCAGCAGCCGACAGGGGAGGGTCAGCAATCAGCCCCAGCATTTT
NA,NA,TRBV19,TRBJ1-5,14,CASRTGYHNQPQHF,TGTGCCAGTAGAACAGGGTATCACAATCAGCCCCAGCATTTT
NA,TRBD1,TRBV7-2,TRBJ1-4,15,CASSLMGTGVEKLFF,TGTGCCAGCAGCTTAATGGGGACAGGGGTCGAAAAACTGTTTTTT
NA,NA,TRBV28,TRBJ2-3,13,CATALGGTDTQYF,TGTGCCACCGCCCTCGGCGGGACAGATACGCAGTATTTT
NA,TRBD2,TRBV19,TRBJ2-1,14,CASSIAASGNEQFF,TGTGCCAGTAGTATCGCTGCTAGCGGCAATGAGCAGTTCTTC
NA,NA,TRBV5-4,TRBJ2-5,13,CASSLRSQETQYF,TGTGCCAGCAGCTTGCGGAGTCAAGAGACCCAGTACTTC
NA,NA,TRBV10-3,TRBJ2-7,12,CATNNRVGEQYF,TGTGCCACCAACAACAGGGTTGGCGAGCAGTACTTC
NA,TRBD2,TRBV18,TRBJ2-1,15,CASSPSAGVGNEQFF,TGTGCCAGCTCACCATCAGCGGGGGTTGGTAATGAGCAGTTCTTC
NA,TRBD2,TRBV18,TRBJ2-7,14,CASSPPSGAYEQYF,TGTGCCAGCTCACCACCCAGCGGGGCCTACGAGCAGTACTTC
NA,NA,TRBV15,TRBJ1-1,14,CATSPGQVNTEAFF,TGTGCCACCAGCCCGGGACAAGTGAACACTGAAGCTTTCTTT
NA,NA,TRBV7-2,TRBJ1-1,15,CASRPGQIMNTEAFF,TGTGCCAGCAGGCCTGGACAAATCATGAACACTGAAGCTTTCTTT
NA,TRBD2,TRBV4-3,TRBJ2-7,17,CASSQDGGWGGKNEQYF,TGCGCCAGCAGCCAAGATGGGGGTTGGGGGGGGAAAAACGAGCAGTACTTC
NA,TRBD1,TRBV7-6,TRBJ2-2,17,CASSLAAGGVQAGELFF,TGTGCCAGCAGCTTAGCAGCAGGGGGCGTCCAGGCCGGGGAGCTGTTTTTT
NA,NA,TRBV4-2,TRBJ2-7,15,CASSQDRGEVYEQYF,TGTGCCAGCAGCCAAGATCGCGGGGAGGTCTACGAGCAGTACTTC
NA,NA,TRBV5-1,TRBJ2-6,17,CASSFRTQSSGANVLTF,TGCGCCAGCAGCTTCAGGACTCAGAGCTCTGGGGCCAACGTCCTGACTTTC
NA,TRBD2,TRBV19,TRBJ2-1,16,CASSRWTSGSRHEQFF,TGTGCCAGTAGTAGGTGGACTAGCGGGAGTAGGCATGAGCAGTTCTTC
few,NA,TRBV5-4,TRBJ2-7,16,CASRASTGIGSYEQYF,TGTGCCAGCAGAGCATCCACAGGCATTGGCTCCTACGAGCAGTACTTC
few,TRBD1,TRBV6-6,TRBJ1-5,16,CASSYSFEGANQPQHF,TGTGCCAGCAGTTACTCTTTCGAGGGGGCTAATCAGCCCCAGCATTTT
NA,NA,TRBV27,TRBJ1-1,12,CASSNPPGVAFF,TGTGCCAGCAGCAACCCTCCCGGAGTAGCTTTCTTT
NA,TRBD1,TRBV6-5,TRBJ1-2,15,CASSYSGQIRDGYTF,TGTGCCAGCAGTTACTCGGGACAGATTAGGGATGGCTACACCTTC
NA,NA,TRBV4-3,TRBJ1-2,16,CASSQTIRPGDYGYTF,TGCGCCAGCAGCCAAACCATTCGCCCGGGGGACTATGGCTACACCTTC
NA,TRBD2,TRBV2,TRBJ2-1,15,CASSPSGGAYNEQFF,TGTGCCAGCAGTCCTAGCGGGGGCGCCTACAATGAGCAGTTCTTC
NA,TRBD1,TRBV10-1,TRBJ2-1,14,CASSVGTGDNEQFF,TGCGCCAGCAGTGTAGGGACAGGGGACAATGAGCAGTTCTTC
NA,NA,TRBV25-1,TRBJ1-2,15,CASSQVGGTNYGYTF,TGTGCCAGCAGTCAAGTAGGGGGAACTAACTATGGCTACACCTTC
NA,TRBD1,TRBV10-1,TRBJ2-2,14,CASKDRMNTGELFF,TGCGCCAGCAAGGACAGGATGAACACCGGGGAGCTGTTTTTT
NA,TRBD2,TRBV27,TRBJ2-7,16,CASSLSPRGRLYEQYF,TGTGCCAGCAGTTTATCCCCCCGCGGGAGACTCTACGAGCAGTACTTC
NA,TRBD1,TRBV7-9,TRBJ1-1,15,CASSLPGQGAPEAFF,TGTGCCAGCAGCTTACCCGGACAGGGGGCCCCTGAAGCTTTCTTT
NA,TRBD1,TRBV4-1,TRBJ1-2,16,CASSQERQGASYGYTF,TGCGCCAGCAGCCAAGAAAGACAGGGAGCGAGCTATGGCTACACCTTC
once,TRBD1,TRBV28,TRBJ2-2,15,CASSSGTETTGELFF,TGTGCCAGCAGTTCCGGGACAGAGACCACCGGGGAGCTGTTTTTT
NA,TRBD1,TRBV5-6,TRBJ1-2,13,CASPKQGTYGYTF,TGTGCCAGCCCAAAACAGGGGACGTATGGCTACACCTTC
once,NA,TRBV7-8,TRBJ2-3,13,CAIEGLITDTQYF,TGTGCCATCGAGGGACTGATCACAGATACGCAGTATTTT
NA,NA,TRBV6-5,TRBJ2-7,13,CASSPGDFDEQYF,TGTGCCAGCAGCCCAGGGGATTTCGACGAGCAGTACTTC
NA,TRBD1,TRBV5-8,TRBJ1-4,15,CASSILQGAFEKLFF,TGTGCCAGCAGCATACTACAGGGGGCGTTTGAAAAACTGTTTTTT
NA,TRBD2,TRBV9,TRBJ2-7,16,CASSVGLAGDTYEQYF,TGTGCCAGCAGCGTAGGACTAGCGGGGGATACCTACGAGCAGTACTTC
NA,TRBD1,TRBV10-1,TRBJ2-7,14,CASSEDRDSYEQYF,TGCGCCAGCAGTGAGGACAGGGATTCCTACGAGCAGTACTTC
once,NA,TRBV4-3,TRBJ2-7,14,CASSQGGMWNEQYF,TGCGCCAGCAGCCAGGGCGGGATGTGGAACGAGCAGTACTTC
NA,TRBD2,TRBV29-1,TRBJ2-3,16,CSVELGLAGEPDTQYF,TGCAGCGTTGAACTCGGACTAGCGGGGGAACCAGATACGCAGTATTTT
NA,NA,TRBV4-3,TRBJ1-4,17,CASSQEPQGRANEKLFF,TGCGCCAGCAGCCAAGAGCCCCAGGGAAGGGCTAATGAAAAACTGTTTTTT
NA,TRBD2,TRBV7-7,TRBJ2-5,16,CASSLGASGARETQYF,TGTGCTAGCAGCTTAGGGGCTAGCGGGGCTAGGGAGACCCAGTACTTC
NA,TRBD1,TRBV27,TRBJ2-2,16,CASSFRTGTNTGELFF,TGTGCCAGCAGTTTCCGGACAGGAACGAACACCGGGGAGCTGTTTTTT
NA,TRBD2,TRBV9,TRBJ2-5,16,CASSVGSGVGQETQYF,TGTGCCAGCAGCGTGGGTAGCGGGGTCGGCCAAGAGACCCAGTACTTC
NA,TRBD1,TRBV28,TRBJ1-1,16,CASSLDRETLNTEAFF,TGTGCCAGCAGTTTAGACAGGGAGACTTTGAACACTGAAGCTTTCTTT
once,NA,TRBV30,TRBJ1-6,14,CAWSGVRQDSPLHF,TGTGCCTGGAGTGGCGTCAGGCAAGATTCACCCCTCCACTTT
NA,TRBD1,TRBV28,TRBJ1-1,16,CASSLRGTAMNTEAFF,TGTGCCAGCAGTTTAAGGGGGACAGCCATGAACACTGAAGCTTTCTTT
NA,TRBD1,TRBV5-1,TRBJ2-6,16,CASSLRQGTGANVLTF,TGCGCCAGCAGCCTAAGACAGGGCACTGGGGCCAACGTCCTGACTTTC
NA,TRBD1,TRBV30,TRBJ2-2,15,CAWRMGQQYAGELFF,TGTGCCTGGAGGATGGGACAGCAATACGCCGGGGAGCTGTTTTTT
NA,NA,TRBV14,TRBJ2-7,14,CASSLKWANYEQYF,TGTGCCAGCAGCCTTAAGTGGGCCAACTACGAGCAGTACTTC
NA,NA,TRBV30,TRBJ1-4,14,CAWSAGSTNEKLFF,TGTGCCTGGAGTGCGGGGTCAACTAATGAAAAACTGTTTTTT
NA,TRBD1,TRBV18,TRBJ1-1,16,CASSPYRGPLNTEAFF,TGTGCCAGCTCACCATACAGGGGGCCCTTGAACACTGAAGCTTTCTTT
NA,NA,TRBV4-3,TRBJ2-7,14,CASSQVASSYEQYF,TGCGCCAGCAGCCAAGTGGCTAGCTCCTACGAGCAGTACTTC
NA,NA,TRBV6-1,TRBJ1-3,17,CASSEMVRSSSGNTIYF,TGTGCCAGCAGTGAAATGGTCAGATCCTCCTCTGGAAACACCATATATTTT
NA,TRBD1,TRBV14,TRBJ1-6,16,CASSHRATTGRSPLHF,TGTGCCAGCAGCCATAGGGCCACGACAGGGCGTTCACCCCTCCACTTT
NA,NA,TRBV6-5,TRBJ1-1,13,CASSYLRNTEAFF,TGTGCCAGCAGTTACCTCCGGAACACTGAAGCTTTCTTT
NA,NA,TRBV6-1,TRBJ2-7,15,CASSARDSIAHEQYF,TGTGCCAGCAGCGCTCGGGACTCTATCGCCCACGAGCAGTACTTC
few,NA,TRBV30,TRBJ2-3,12,CAFHLKGYTQYF,TGTGCCTTCCATTTAAAGGGGTATACGCAGTATTTT
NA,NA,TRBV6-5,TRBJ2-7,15,CASSSLIASSYEQYF,TGTGCCAGCAGTTCCCTAATAGCAAGCTCCTACGAGCAGTACTTC
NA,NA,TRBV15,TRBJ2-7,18,CATSRGLRDGGKGYEQYF,TGTGCCACCAGCAGGGGACTCCGGGACGGAGGGAAGGGCTACGAGCAGTACTTC
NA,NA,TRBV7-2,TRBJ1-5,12,CASSSRDQPQHF,TGTGCCAGCAGCTCGAGGGATCAGCCCCAGCATTTT